These 13 T cell receptor beta chains were sequenced from one sample in a study of T cells in Graves' hyperthyroidism and ophthalmopathy. There were TCR beta CDR3 regions amplified from RNA transcripts. In the first-round RT-PCR of the TCR CDR3, the HTBI primer set was used. Using its own MiXCR run on the multiplex PCR reads, TCRdb lists one record per CDR3 protein. Here the sample spans about 380,000 distinct CDR3 sequences, approximately 17% being singletons. The sequenced sample consisted of blood. The receptors shown here come from a man between 18 and 29 years old with Graves' ophthalmopathy.

V usage is TRBV6-5 and J usage is TRBJ2-5; 10 bases align to TRBD1. The V gene end was trimmed by 2 bases and the J gene end by 2 bases; junction bases not matched to a gene: 14. Per germline, CDR1 MNHEY and CDR2 SVGAGI. The CDR3 totals 19 residues. This CDR3 reads CASSYRNPGQGHPQETQYF. CDR3 nucleotide sequence: TGTGCCAGCAGTTACAGAAACCCGGGACAGGGGCACCCACAAGAGACCCAGTACTTC.

The rearrangement links TRBV20-1 to TRBJ2-2; D possibly corresponds to TRBD2 (6 bases). This CDR3 spans 13 amino acids. Trimming removed 0 bases at V and 7 bases at J, with 9 bases between. The germline CDR1 and CDR2 sequences are DFQATT and SNEGSKA (reference sequence). The chain's CDR3 is CSARDSGVGELFF. In DNA form, the CDR3 reads TGCAGTGCTAGAGATTCGGGGGTCGGGGAGCTGTTTTTT.

Ten or more counts support this clonotype. The chain uses TRBV28 and TRBJ1-5; D is undetermined. V shed 6 bases and J shed 6 bases, with 15 bases lying between them. The CDR3 totals 14 residues. CDR1 and CDR2 from the germline V gene are MDHEN and SYDVKM. This chain's CDR3 is CASRAPGDGQPQHF. DNA of the CDR3: TGTGCCAGCAGAGCTCCGGGCGATGGTCAGCCCCAGCATTTT.

The sample holds many counts of this clonotype. J is TRBJ1-1 and V is TRBV20-1, with 9 bases identical to TRBD1. This CDR3 has 15 residues. Germline V CDR1 and CDR2: DFQATT, SNEGSKA (reference sequence). Trimming cost V 0 bases and J 5 bases; bases outside gene matches: 7. In nucleotides, the CDR3 is TGCAGTGCTAGAGATTGGGACAGGGCTGTTACTGAAGCTTTCTTT. Its translation: CSARDWDRAVTEAFF.

This clonotype was seen only a few times. The genes are TRBV11-2 and TRBJ2-3; 8 positions agree with TRBD2. This CDR3 contains 12 residues. The V gene's germline CDR1 is SGHAT and CDR2 FQNNGV. The V segment lost 7 bases and the J segment 5 bases; nucleotides outside the gene matches: 2. The CDR3 bases are TGTGCCAGCAAGACTAGCGTAGATACGCAGTATTTT. It specifies CASKTSVDTQYF.

Worth noting for this clonotype: A read error may produce the germline difference seen at one junction end. J is TRBJ2-7 and V is TRBV12-3 or TRBV12-4; unclear D gene. This CDR3 is built from 11 residues. DNA for the CDR3: TGTGCCAGCAGTTTGAACTACGGGCAGTACTTC. It codes for CASSLNYGQYF.

The sample holds a few counts of this clonotype. One base away lies a much larger clone, so this may be a sequencing read error. This chain links TRBV7-2 with TRBJ2-5; D tentatively reads TRBD1 or TRBD2 (5 bases each). The V gene's germline CDR1 is SGHTA and CDR2 FQGNSA. The length of the CDR3 is 15 residues. The CDR3 DNA sequence: TGTGCCAGCAGCTTAGAGGCCGGGGCTCAAGAGACCCAGTGCTTC. Translation gives CASSLEAGAQETQCF.

This clonotype was counted at least ten times. V and J are TRBV7-9 and TRBJ2-1, with D hard to call. V was clipped by 5 bases and J by 9 bases, with 11 bases between them. Germline V CDR1 and CDR2: SEHNR, FQNEAQ (reference sequence). This CDR3 has 12 amino acids. CDR3 sequence (DNA): TGTGCCAGCAGCCCTATGGGCGGTGAGCAGTTCTTC. It translates to CASSPMGGEQFF.

This chain joins TRBV20-1 and TRBJ2-1, with no clear D. V was pared by 5 bases and J by 2 bases, with 4 bases between. Looked up from germline, CDR1 is DFQATT and CDR2 is SNEGSKA (reference sequence). This CDR3 has 11 amino acids. The CDR3 bases are TGCAGTGCTGGCACCTACAATGAGCAGTTCTTC. It translates to CSAGTYNEQFF.

This clonotype was seen ten or more times. The genes are TRBV28 and TRBJ1-5; no firm D call. Trimming left V 7 bases short and J 7 bases short, with 11 bases between. The CDR3 extends over 12 amino acids. Germline CDR1 reads MDHEN; CDR2 reads SYDVKM. The CDR3 DNA reads TGTGCCAGCAAGGTGGGAGCGCAGCCCCAGCATTTT. It translates to CASKVGAQPQHF.

This clonotype was detected ten times or more. This rearrangement joins TRBV7-2 to TRBJ2-2; the D gene is possibly TRBD2 (5 bases). The CDR3 contains 15 residues. V gave up 1 base and J gave up 1 base, with 7 bases separating them. Germline lookup yields CDR1 SGHTA and CDR2 FQGNSA. The CDR3 bases are TGTGCCAGCAGCTTAGTGAGCGGGAACACCGGGGAGCTGTTTTTT. It specifies CASSLVSGNTGELFF.

V gene TRBV19 combines with J gene TRBJ2-7, with D perhaps given as TRBD1 or TRBD2 (6 bases each). CDR3 length equals 15 residues. From germline, CDR1 is LNHDA and CDR2 SQIVND (reference sequence). V was cut by 1 base and J by 4 bases, with 14 bases left in between. The CDR3 nucleotides are TGTGCCAGTAGTATAGGCCCGGGGGCAACATACGAGCAGTACTTC. Its protein is CASSIGPGATYEQYF.

The chain links TRBV24-1 to TRBJ2-5; 12 bases agree with TRBD1. CDR3 length: 16 amino acids. Looked up from germline, CDR1 is KGHDR and CDR2 is SFDVKD. Trimming cost V 5 bases and J 5 bases; bases outside gene matches: 8. CDR3 loop: CATSASGTGGTETQYF. DNA of the CDR3: TGTGCCACCAGTGCTTCCGGGACAGGGGGCACGGAGACCCAGTACTTC.